This T cell receptor beta chain derives from a study of quantifying T cell responses using KT2 cells. Study in general: TCR alpha and beta constant-region primers primed reverse transcription of RNA. The T4 ligation step was estimated to exceed 9.5% efficiency under optimum conditions.

Each cDNA got a UMI-containing oligo ligated at its 3' end. An equimolar mix of RC1.1 and RC1.2 primed the beta chain across TRBC1 and TRBC2. TCRdb ran MiXCR on the UMI-ligation and nested PCR reads and lists one entry per CDR3 protein. This repertoire shows over 35,000 distinct CDR3 sequences, about 15% found once; its top ten account for roughly two fifths. This clonotype showed up just a few times. The antigen remains undetermined. Known numbers of the T cell clone KT2 were added to PBMC. Study observations and caveats: Very high KT2 spike-in numbers caused saturation in KT2 sequence detection.

The CDR3 has 11 residues. Trimming pared 1 base from V and 9 bases from J, leaving 7 bases between. Per germline, CDR1 MNHNS and CDR2 SASEGT. Sequencing was carried out using PBMCs spiked with cells of the T cell clone KT2. V is TRBV6-1 and J is TRBJ2-7; D is undetermined. The TCR was taken from a human donor. CDR3 amino acids: CASSEGAGQYF. The CDR3 DNA sequence: TGTGCCAGCAGTGAAGGGGCAGGGCAGTACTTC.